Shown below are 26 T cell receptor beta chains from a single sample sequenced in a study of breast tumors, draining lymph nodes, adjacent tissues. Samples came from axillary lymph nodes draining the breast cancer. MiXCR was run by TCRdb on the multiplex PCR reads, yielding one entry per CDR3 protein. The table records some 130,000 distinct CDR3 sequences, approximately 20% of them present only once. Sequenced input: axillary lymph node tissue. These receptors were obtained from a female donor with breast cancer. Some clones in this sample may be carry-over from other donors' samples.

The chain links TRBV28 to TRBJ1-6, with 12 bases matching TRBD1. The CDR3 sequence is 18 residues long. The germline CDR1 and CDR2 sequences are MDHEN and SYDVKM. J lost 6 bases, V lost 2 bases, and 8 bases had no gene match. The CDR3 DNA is TGTGCCAGCAGTTTAAGGTGGGGACAGGGGGCTGGTAATTCACCCCTCCACTTT. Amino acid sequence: CASSLRWGQGAGNSPLHF.

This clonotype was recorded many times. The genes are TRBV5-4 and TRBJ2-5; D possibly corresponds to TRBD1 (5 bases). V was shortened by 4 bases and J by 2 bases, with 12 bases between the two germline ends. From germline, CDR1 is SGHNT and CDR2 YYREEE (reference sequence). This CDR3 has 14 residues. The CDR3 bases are TGTGCCAGCAGCGCGCCGACAGATCAAGAGACCCAGTACTTC. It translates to CASSAPTDQETQYF.

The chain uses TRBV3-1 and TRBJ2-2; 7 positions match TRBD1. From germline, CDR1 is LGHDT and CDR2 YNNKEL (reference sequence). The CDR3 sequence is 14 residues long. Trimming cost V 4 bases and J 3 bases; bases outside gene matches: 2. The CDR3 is CASSRTGDTGELFF. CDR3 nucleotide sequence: TGTGCCAGCAGCCGCACAGGGGACACCGGGGAGCTGTTTTTT.

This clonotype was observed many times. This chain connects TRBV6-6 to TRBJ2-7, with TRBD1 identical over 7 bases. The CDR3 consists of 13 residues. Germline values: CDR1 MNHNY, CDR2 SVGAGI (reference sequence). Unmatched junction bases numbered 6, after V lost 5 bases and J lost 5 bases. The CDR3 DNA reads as TGTGCCAGCAGTCAAACCACAGGGGACGAGCAGTACTTC. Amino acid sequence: CASSQTTGDEQYF.

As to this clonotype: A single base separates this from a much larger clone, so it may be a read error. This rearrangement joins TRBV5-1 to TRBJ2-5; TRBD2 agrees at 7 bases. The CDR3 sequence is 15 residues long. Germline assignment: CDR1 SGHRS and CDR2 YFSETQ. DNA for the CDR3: TGCGCCAGCAGCACCAAGGTGGGGGGGTCGGAGACCCAGCACTTC. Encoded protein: CASSTKVGGSETQHF.

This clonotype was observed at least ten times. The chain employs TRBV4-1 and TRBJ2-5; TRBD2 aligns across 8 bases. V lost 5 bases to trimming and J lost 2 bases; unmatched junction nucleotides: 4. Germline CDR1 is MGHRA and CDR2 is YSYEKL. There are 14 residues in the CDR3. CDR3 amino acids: CASSGRGEQETQYF. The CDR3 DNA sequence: TGCGCCAGCAGCGGGCGGGGGGAACAAGAGACCCAGTACTTC.

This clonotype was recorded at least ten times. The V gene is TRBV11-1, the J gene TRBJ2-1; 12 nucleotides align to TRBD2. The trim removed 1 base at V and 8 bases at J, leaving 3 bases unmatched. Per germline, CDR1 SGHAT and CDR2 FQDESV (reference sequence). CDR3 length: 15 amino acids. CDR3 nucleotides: TGTGCCAGCAGCTTAGGACTAGCGGGGGAGGATGAGCAGTTCTTC. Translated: CASSLGLAGEDEQFF.

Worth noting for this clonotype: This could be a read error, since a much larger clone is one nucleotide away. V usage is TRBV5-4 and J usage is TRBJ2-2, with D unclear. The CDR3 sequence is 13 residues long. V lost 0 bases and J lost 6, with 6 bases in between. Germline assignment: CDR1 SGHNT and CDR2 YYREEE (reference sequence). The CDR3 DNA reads TGTGCCAGCAGCTTGGACTACGCCGGGGAGCTGTTTTTT. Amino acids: CASSLDYAGELFF.

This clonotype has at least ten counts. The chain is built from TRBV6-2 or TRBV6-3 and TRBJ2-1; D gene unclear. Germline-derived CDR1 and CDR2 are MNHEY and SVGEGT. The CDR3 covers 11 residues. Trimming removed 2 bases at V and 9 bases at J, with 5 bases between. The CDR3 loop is CASSYPGEQFF. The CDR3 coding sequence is TGTGCCAGCAGTTACCCGGGTGAGCAGTTCTTC.

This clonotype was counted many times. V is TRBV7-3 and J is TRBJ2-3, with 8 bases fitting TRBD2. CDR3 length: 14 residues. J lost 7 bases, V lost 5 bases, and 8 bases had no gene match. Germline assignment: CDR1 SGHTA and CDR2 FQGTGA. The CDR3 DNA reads TGTGCCAGCAGCCAAGGTCCGGGGGGGAATACGCAGTATTTT. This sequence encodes CASSQGPGGNTQYF.

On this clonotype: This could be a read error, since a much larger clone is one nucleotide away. In nucleotides, the CDR3 is TGCGCCAGCAGTCCGGGACAGGATGCCTACACCTTC. Its translation is CASSPGQDAYTF. The V and J genes are TRBV10-2 and TRBJ1-2, with TRBD1 identical over 8 bases. The CDR3 totals 12 residues. Germline CDR1 is WSHSY and CDR2 is SAAADI. The trim removed 5 bases at V and 10 bases at J, leaving 6 bases unmatched.

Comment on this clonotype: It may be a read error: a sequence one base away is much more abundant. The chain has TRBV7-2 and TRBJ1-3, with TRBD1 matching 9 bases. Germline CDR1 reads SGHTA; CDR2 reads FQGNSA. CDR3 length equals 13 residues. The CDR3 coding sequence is TGTGCCGGCAGGGACAGGGTTGGAAACACCATATATTTT. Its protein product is CAGRDRVGNTIYF.

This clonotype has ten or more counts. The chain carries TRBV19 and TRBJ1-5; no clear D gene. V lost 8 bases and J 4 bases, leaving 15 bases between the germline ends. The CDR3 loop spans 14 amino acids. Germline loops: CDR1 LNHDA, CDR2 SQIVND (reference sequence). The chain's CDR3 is CASPLGETNQPQHF. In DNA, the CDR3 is TGTGCCAGTCCCCTTGGTGAAACGAATCAGCCCCAGCATTTT.

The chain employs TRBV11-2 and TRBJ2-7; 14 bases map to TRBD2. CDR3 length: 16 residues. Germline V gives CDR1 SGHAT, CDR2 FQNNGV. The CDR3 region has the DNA TGTGCTGGCAGCCTCGGGACTAGCGGGAGATTATGGGAGCAGTACTTC. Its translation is CAGSLGTSGRLWEQYF.

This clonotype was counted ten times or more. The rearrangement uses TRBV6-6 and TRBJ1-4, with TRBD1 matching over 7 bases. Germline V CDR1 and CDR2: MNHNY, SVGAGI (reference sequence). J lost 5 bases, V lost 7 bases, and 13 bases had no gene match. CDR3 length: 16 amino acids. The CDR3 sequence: CASTYSLQGTNEKLFF. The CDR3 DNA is TGTGCCAGCACCTACTCCCTACAGGGGACGAATGAAAAACTGTTTTTT.

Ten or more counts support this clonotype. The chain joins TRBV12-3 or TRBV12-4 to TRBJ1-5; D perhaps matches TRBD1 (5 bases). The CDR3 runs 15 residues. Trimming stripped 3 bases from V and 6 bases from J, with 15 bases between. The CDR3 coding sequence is TGTGCCAGCAGTTTCGCAGGGCGCCAGGGTCAGCCCCAGCATTTT. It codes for CASSFAGRQGQPQHF.

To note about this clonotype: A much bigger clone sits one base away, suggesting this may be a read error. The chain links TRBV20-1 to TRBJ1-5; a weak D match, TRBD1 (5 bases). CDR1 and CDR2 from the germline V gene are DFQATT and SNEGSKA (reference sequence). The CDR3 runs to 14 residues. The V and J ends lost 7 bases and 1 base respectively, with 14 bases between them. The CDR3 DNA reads TGCAGTGTTAGTGGGAGGGGAAGCAATCAGCCCCAGCATTTT. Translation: CSVSGRGSNQPQHF.

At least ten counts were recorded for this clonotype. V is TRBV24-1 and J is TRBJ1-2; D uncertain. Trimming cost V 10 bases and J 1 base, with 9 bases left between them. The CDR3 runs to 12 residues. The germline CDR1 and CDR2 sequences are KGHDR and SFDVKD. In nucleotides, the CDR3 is TGTGCCACGGAAGGTGATAACTATGGCTACACCTTC. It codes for CATEGDNYGYTF.

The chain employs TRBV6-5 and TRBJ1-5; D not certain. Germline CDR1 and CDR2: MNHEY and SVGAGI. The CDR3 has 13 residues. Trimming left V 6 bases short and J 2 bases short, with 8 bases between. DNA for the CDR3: TGTGCCAGCAGACTAGACGGCAATCAGCCCCAGCATTTT. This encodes CASRLDGNQPQHF.

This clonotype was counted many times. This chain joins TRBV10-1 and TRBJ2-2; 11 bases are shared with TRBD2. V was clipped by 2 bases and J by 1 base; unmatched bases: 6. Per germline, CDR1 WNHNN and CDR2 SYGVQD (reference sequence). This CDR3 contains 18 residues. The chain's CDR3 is CASSEIAGTSGNTGELFF. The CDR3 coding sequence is TGCGCCAGCAGTGAGATCGCCGGGACTAGCGGGAACACCGGGGAGCTGTTTTTT.

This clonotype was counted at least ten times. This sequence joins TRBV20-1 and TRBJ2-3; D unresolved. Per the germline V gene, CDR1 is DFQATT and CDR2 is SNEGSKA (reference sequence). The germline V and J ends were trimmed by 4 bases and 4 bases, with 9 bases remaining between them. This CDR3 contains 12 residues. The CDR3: CSAMSSSDTQYF. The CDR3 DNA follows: TGCAGTGCTATGAGTAGCTCAGATACGCAGTATTTT.

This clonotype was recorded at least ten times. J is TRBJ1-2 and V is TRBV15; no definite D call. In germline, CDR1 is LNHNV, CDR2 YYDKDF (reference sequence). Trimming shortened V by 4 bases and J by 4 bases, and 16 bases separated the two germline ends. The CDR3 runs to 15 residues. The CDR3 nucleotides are TGTGCCACCAGCACCTCACAAGTGACCCTCTATGGCTACACCTTC. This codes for CATSTSQVTLYGYTF. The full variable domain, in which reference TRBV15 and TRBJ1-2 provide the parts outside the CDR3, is DAMVIQNPRYQVTQFGKPVTLSCSQTLNHNVMYWYQQKSSQAPKLLFHYYDKDFNNEADTPDNFQSRRPNTSFCFLDIRSPGLGDTAMYLCATSTSQVTLYGYTFGSGTRLTVV.

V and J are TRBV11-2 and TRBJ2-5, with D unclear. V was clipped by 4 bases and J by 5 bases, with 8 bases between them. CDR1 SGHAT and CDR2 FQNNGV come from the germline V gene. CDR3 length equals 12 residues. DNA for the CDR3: TGTGCCAGCAGCTCCGAATGGGAGACCCAGTACTTC. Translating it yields CASSSEWETQYF.

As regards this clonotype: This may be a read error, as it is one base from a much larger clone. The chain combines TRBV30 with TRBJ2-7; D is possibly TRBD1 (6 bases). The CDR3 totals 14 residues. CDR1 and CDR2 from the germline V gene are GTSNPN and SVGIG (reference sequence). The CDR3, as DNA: TGTGCCTGGAGTGGACAGGCGACCTCCTACAAGCAGTACTTC. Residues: CAWSGQATSYKQYF. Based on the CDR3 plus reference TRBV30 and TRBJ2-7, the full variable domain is SQTIHQWPATLVQPVGSPLSLECTVEGTSNPNLYWYRQAAGRGLQLLFYSVGIGQISSEVPQNLSASRPQDRQFILSSKKLLLSDSGFYLCAWSGQATSYKQYFGPGTRLTVT.

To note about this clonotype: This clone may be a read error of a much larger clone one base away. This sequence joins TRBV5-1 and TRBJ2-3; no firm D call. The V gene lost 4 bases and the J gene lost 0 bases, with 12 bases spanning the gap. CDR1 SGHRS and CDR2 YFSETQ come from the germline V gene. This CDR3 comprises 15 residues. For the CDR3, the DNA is TGCGCCAGCAGCCTCCGGGCAGTGAGCACAGATACGCAGTATTTT. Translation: CASSLRAVSTDTQYF.

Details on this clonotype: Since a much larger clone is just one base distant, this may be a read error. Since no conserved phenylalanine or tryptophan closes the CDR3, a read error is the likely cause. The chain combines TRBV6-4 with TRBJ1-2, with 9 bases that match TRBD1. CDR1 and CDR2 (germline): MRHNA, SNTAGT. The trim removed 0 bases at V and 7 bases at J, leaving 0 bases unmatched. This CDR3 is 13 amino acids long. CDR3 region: CASSDSDRGGYTS. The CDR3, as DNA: TGTGCCAGCAGTGACTCGGACAGGGGTGGCTACACCTCC.